Following are 14 T cell receptor beta chains from one sample sequenced in a study of shared clonotypes between healthy human individuals. The data were produced by immunoSEQ multiplex PCR, yet TCRdb's version contains in-frame clones alone and is incomplete. The repertoire holds some 2.1 million clones, approximately 94% seen once, with about 1.1% in the top ten. Positive CCR7 selection of CD45RO-negative cells yielded the naive CD8 cells, and terminally differentiated effector memory CD45RA+ cells were excluded. Sequenced input: naive CD8+ T cells sorted from blood. The receptors originated from a man between 18 and 35 years old in good health.

This chain uses TRBV4-3 with TRBJ2-1, with 14 bases identical to TRBD2. The ends lost 4 bases at V and 9 bases at J; junction bases unmatched: 8. The CDR3 length is 16 residues. From germline, CDR1 is LGHNA and CDR2 YSLEER. In DNA, the CDR3 is TGCGCCAGCAGCCGGGACCCGGGACTAGCGGGAGTTGAGCAGTTCTTC. It yields the protein CASSRDPGLAGVEQFF.

The rearrangement uses TRBV10-3 and TRBJ2-2; TRBD1 aligns across 8 bases. The CDR3 spans 13 residues. Germline V gives CDR1 ENHRY, CDR2 SYGVKD. The V and J ends lost 6 bases and 7 bases, in that order; junction bases with no gene match: 4. The CDR3 DNA follows: TGTGCCATCAGGACAGGGGAGGTCGGGGAGCTGTTTTTT. Translating it yields CAIRTGEVGELFF.

The gene calls are TRBV5-4 and TRBJ2-5; tentative D call: TRBD2 (6 bases). This CDR3 comprises 14 residues. Trimming removed 1 base from V and 5 bases from J, with 12 bases in between. Per the germline V gene, CDR1 is SGHNT and CDR2 is YYREEE (reference sequence). CDR3 in amino acids: CASSLSGTAETQYF. The DNA for the CDR3 is TGTGCCAGCAGCTTGTCGGGGACTGCCGAGACCCAGTACTTC. Combining the CDR3 with reference TRBV5-4 and TRBJ2-5 gives the whole variable domain ETGVTQSPTHLIKTRGQQVTLRCSSQSGHNTVSWYQQALGQGPQFIFQYYREEENGRGNFPPRFSGLQFPNYSSELNVNALELDDSALYLCASSLSGTAETQYFGPGTRLLVL.

This chain links TRBV5-5 with TRBJ1-4; D gene ambiguous. CDR3 length: 17 residues. The V end lost 0 bases, the J end lost 0 bases, and 12 bases lay between the germline ends. In germline, CDR1 is SGHKS, CDR2 YYEKEE (reference sequence). The CDR3, as DNA: TGTGCCAGCAGCTTGGCAACAGACCCTTCAACTAATGAAAAACTGTTTTTT. Amino acids: CASSLATDPSTNEKLFF. Looking up the rest from reference TRBV5-5 and TRBJ1-4 gives the full variable domain: DAGVTQSPTHLIKTRGQQVTLRCSPISGHKSVSWYQQVLGQGPQFIFQYYEKEERGRGNFPDRFSARQFPNYSSELNVNALLLGDSALYLCASSLATDPSTNEKLFFGSGTQLSVL.

This chain joins TRBV11-2 and TRBJ1-2; no reliable D call. The CDR3 runs to 13 residues. Germline loops: CDR1 SGHAT, CDR2 FQNNGV. Between the trimmed V and J ends, which lost 1 base and 6 bases, there was a span of 9 bases. The CDR3 loop reads CASSLGPPDGYTF. CDR3 nucleotides: TGTGCCAGCAGCTTAGGTCCCCCTGATGGCTACACCTTC. The variable domain in full, completed from reference TRBV11-2 and TRBJ1-2, reads EAGVAQSPRYKIIEKRQSVAFWCNPISGHATLYWYQQILGQGPKLLIQFQNNGVVDDSQLPKDRFSAERLKGVDSTLKIQPAKLEDSAVYLCASSLGPPDGYTFGSGTRLTVV.

V gene TRBV16 combines with J gene TRBJ1-5; D is possibly TRBD1 (5 bases). Germline V gene sequence: CDR1 KGHSY, CDR2 FQNENV. With 4 bases removed from V and 6 bases from J, the gap between germline ends came to 7 bases. This CDR3 region has 12 residues. This CDR3 reads CASSLQGQPQHF. In DNA form, the CDR3 reads TGTGCCAGCAGCCTCCAGGGTCAGCCCCAGCATTTT.

This chain uses TRBV6-5 with TRBJ2-7, with D possibly called TRBD1 or TRBD2 (6 bases each). In germline, CDR1 is MNHEY, CDR2 SVGAGI. V was clipped by 6 bases and J by 3 bases, with 18 bases between them. CDR3 length: 15 amino acids. In DNA form, the CDR3 reads TGTGCCAGCAGCCCGTATGGGGGGACACACTACGAGCAGTACTTC. Translated, it gives CASSPYGGTHYEQYF.

Comments on this clone: This same CDR3 is encoded by further DNA sequences in the sample. The chain joins TRBV11-2 to TRBJ2-1, with 10 bases identical to TRBD2. The CDR3 is made up of 16 amino acids. Germline V CDR1 and CDR2: SGHAT, FQNNGV. V trimming: 2 bases; J trimming: 4 bases; junction bases outside the gene matches: 5. The CDR3 nucleotides read TGTGCCAGCAGCTTATCCCGGACTAGCGGATACAATGAGCAGTTCTTC. It is translated as CASSLSRTSGYNEQFF.

The chain recombines TRBV5-1 with TRBJ2-7, with no clear D. From germline, CDR1 is SGHRS and CDR2 YFSETQ. The CDR3 contains 13 residues. Trimming shortened V by 5 bases and J by 3 bases, and 12 bases separated the two germline ends. CDR3 DNA: TGCGCCAGCAGAGTCGAACCGAACTACGAGCAGTACTTC. This encodes CASRVEPNYEQYF.

The chain has TRBV27 and TRBJ2-5; the D call may be TRBD1 or TRBD2 (5 bases each). CDR1 is MNHEY and CDR2 is SMNVEV in the germline V gene (reference sequence). The germline V and J ends were trimmed by 5 bases and 5 bases, with 12 bases remaining between them. The CDR3 runs 13 residues. CDR3: CASSEDWGETQYF. The CDR3 DNA follows: TGTGCCAGCAGTGAGGACTGGGGGGAGACCCAGTACTTC.

The chain carries TRBV28 and TRBJ1-2; D remains unclear. Germline V gives CDR1 MDHEN, CDR2 SYDVKM. The ends were cut back, 7 bases at V and 1 base at J, with 13 bases in the middle. This CDR3 has 14 amino acids. The CDR3 DNA reads as TGTGCCAGCACCGAAACTGGAGATAACTATGGCTACACCTTC. Encoded protein: CASTETGDNYGYTF.

The chain carries TRBV14 and TRBJ2-1; D is possibly TRBD2 (6 bases). CDR3 size: 17 residues. V was clipped by 0 bases and J by 2 bases, with 14 bases between them. CDR1 is SGHDN, CDR2 FVKESK, per germline. The CDR3: CASSQEGGTFTYNEQFF. CDR3 bases: TGTGCCAGCAGCCAAGAGGGCGGGACGTTTACCTACAATGAGCAGTTCTTC.

The V and J genes are TRBV7-6 and TRBJ2-1; 16 nucleotides agree with TRBD2. Unmatched junction bases numbered 5, after V lost 5 bases and J lost 7 bases. This CDR3 is 16 amino acids long. Germline loops: CDR1 SGHVS, CDR2 FNYEAQ. The CDR3 DNA follows: TGTGCCAGCAGCCCCGGGGGACTAGCGGGAGGGAATGAGCAGTTCTTC. Translating it yields CASSPGGLAGGNEQFF.

This CDR3 is CAWNLMLATNEKLFF. Written as DNA, the CDR3 is TGTGCCTGGAATCTAATGCTTGCAACTAATGAAAAACTGTTTTTT. The rearrangement uses TRBV30 and TRBJ1-4; D remains unclear. The germline V gene encodes CDR1 GTSNPN and CDR2 SVGIG (reference sequence). Trimming cost V 4 bases and J 0 bases, with 12 bases left between them. The CDR3 covers 15 residues.